This T cell receptor beta chain was recorded in a study of blood T cell repertoires in COVID-19. CDR1 is SEHNR and CDR2 is FQNEAQ in the germline V gene (reference sequence). Between the trimmed V and J ends, which lost 6 bases and 5 bases, there was a span of 14 bases. The CDR3 runs to 14 residues. TCRdb's table, derived via immunoSEQ multiplex PCR, lists solely in-frame clones and lacks some. Here the sample spans about 240,000 clones, roughly 89% being singletons. The TCR comes from a woman between 25 and 40 years old who had recovered from COVID-19. Material: PBMCs or T cells enriched from blood (not recorded which). The chain is built from TRBV7-9 and TRBJ2-1; the D is unclear. The DNA of the CDR3 is TGTGCCAGCAGGAGCACCGGAGAGAACAATGAGCAGTTCTTC. Its protein is CASRSTGENNEQFF.